These 10 T cell receptor beta chains came from one sample sequenced in a study of blood T cell repertoires in COVID-19. TCRdb's copy holds only in-frame clones and misses some; the assay was immunoSEQ multiplex PCR. The table includes some 70,000 clones, roughly 90% detected once. The sample comprised peripheral blood. Receptors were obtained from a man aged 50 to 60 with acute or convalescent COVID-19.

V is TRBV15 and J is TRBJ2-4; 9 positions agree with TRBD2. This CDR3 is 15 amino acids long. Germline assignment: CDR1 LNHNV and CDR2 YYDKDF (reference sequence). J was trimmed by 8 bases and V by 3 bases; bases with no gene match: 8. The CDR3 region has the DNA TGTGCCACCAGCAGTCGACGCGGGAGGGGCGACATTCAGTACTTC. Translating it yields CATSSRRGRGDIQYF.

The chain employs TRBV4-1 and TRBJ1-3; the D is unclear. CDR3 length: 17 amino acids. Germline-derived CDR1 and CDR2 are MGHRA and YSYEKL. V was pared by 0 bases and J by 0 bases, with 12 bases between. CDR3 sequence reads: CASSQELPKSSGNTIYF. The CDR3 nucleotides read TGCGCCAGCAGCCAAGAATTGCCCAAGAGCTCTGGAAACACCATATATTTT.

The gene calls are TRBV4-1 and TRBJ1-3, with D perhaps matching TRBD1 (6 bases). The CDR3 sequence is 15 residues long. The germline CDR1 and CDR2 sequences are MGHRA and YSYEKL. Trimming cost V 2 bases and J 3 bases, with 11 bases left between them. Here the CDR3 reads CASSQPGTYGNTIYF. The CDR3 coding sequence is TGCGCCAGCAGCCAACCCGGGACATATGGAAACACCATATATTTT.

The count of this clone is one. The chain recombines TRBV4-1 with TRBJ2-5; D is perhaps TRBD1 (6 bases). Germline values: CDR1 MGHRA, CDR2 YSYEKL. Trimming cost V 3 bases and J 5 bases, with 25 bases left between them. This CDR3 comprises 18 residues. The CDR3: CASSQLGLGAFPRETQYF. For the CDR3, the DNA is TGCGCCAGCAGCCAGCTGGGGCTGGGGGCCTTCCCCCGGGAGACCCAGTACTTC.

About this clone itself: The junction shows a germline mismatch at one end, possibly a read error. The chain recombines TRBV12-3 or TRBV12-4 with TRBJ2-7; TRBD2 matches 11 bases. The CDR3 runs to 13 residues. CDR3 amino acids: CASSLAGGYEQYF. In DNA, the CDR3 is TGTGCCAGCAGTCTAGCGGGAGGCTACGAGCAGTACTTC.

In this sample, this clone turned up once. The chain joins TRBV24-1 to TRBJ1-2; 9 bases agree with TRBD1. The germline gives CDR1 KGHDR, CDR2 SFDVKD. The CDR3 is made up of 14 amino acids. J lost 8 bases, V lost 4 bases, and 7 bases had no gene match. In nucleotides, the CDR3 is TGTGCCACCAGTGAAGGGGACAGGGCGAGAGGCTACACCTTC. This translates into CATSEGDRARGYTF.

The rearrangement joins TRBV6-2 or TRBV6-3 to TRBJ2-3, with D possibly TRBD2 on 6 matching bases. This CDR3 is built from 15 residues. Germline V gene data show CDR1 as MNHEY and CDR2 as SVGEGT. V lost 6 bases and J 6 bases, leaving 19 bases between the germline ends. The CDR3 protein is CASSRLGNRVDTQYF. The CDR3 nucleotides are TGTGCCAGCAGCAGACTAGGAAATCGAGTGGATACGCAGTATTTT.

V gene TRBV6-6 combines with J gene TRBJ2-1; 12 bases are shared with TRBD2. This CDR3 spans 16 amino acids. V lost 4 bases and J lost 4; bases outside the gene matches: 5. CDR1 and CDR2 from the germline V gene are MNHNY and SVGAGI (reference sequence). CDR3 loop: CASSWGTSGHYNEQFF. The CDR3 DNA follows: TGTGCCAGCAGTTGGGGGACTAGCGGGCATTACAATGAGCAGTTCTTC.

The chain has TRBV30 and TRBJ2-1; 10 bases line up with TRBD2. Unmatched junction bases numbered 9, after V lost 5 bases and J lost 8 bases. This CDR3 is built from 14 residues. The germline V gene has CDR1 GTSNPN and CDR2 SVGIG (reference sequence). CDR3 nucleotide sequence: TGTGCCTGGGGGCGGCTAGCGGGAGTGCATGAGCAGTTCTTC. Amino acids: CAWGRLAGVHEQFF.

This clone came up a few times. The chain has TRBV25-1 and TRBJ1-1, with TRBD1 identical over 9 bases. The germline CDR1 and CDR2 sequences are MGHDK and SYGVNS. The J segment lost 2 bases and the V segment lost 8 bases, leaving 6 bases of the junction unmatched. The CDR3 is 14 amino acids. The CDR3 DNA is TGTGCCAGCCCCCGGGACAGGGTTAACACTGAAGCTTTCTTT. This translates into CASPRDRVNTEAFF. Combining the CDR3 with reference TRBV25-1 and TRBJ1-1 gives the whole variable domain EADIYQTPRYLVIGTGKKITLECSQTMGHDKMYWYQQDPGMELHLIHYSYGVNSTEKGDLSSESTVSRIRTEHFPLTLESARPSHTSQYLCASPRDRVNTEAFFGQGTRLTVV.